A selection of T cell receptor beta chains follows, all from one sample in a study of blood T cells in healthy people across ages. TCRdb itself ran the 5' RACE reads through MiXCR, one entry per CDR3 protein. The sample shows more than 550,000 distinct CDR3 sequences, around a fifth of them seen only once. Material: blood. Receptor source: a man in his 70s in good health. Each CDR3 is given with its conserved first and last residue.

v_call cdr3_aa
TRBV4-2 CASSQVLAAKNIQYF
TRBV9 CASSAQGSLGAFF
TRBV28 CASATGLEPIDGTGELFF
TRBV20-1 CSARAGRGFGYTF
TRBV7-6 CASSLALGQAFEAFF
TRBV9 CASTENAMNTEAFF
TRBV5-1 CASSLAGGALTDTQYF
TRBV6-5 CASSYSFGGSDTQYF
TRBV20-1 CSARDTNQETQYF
TRBV10-3 CATTPSGLAGYEQYF
TRBV6-5 CASSYSKTSEPETQYF
TRBV11-2 CASSSRLGGQQAFF
TRBV12-3/TRBV12-4 CASSLQGVGEKLFF
TRBV28 CASTEEKRGKGKAFF
TRBV29-1 CSVAPSWVASYEQYF
TRBV6-5 CASSYSRTRVGEQYF
TRBV6-5 CASSYTGEVREQFF
TRBV30 CAWSYQGDGEQFF
TRBV28 CASSLGLAGGWTGANVLTF
TRBV20-1 CSAPAGNREGTEAFF
TRBV29-1 CSVEDQEASSYNEQFF
TRBV5-1 CASSLIASVQETQYF
TRBV20-1 CSARIGRNYGYTF
TRBV20-1 CSAPLTGQETQYF
TRBV18 CASSRDSGEKLFF
TRBV5-1 CASLSSGGTDTQYF
TRBV20-1 CSAALFLAGDEQFF
TRBV7-3 CASSLTLGALYNEQFF
TRBV19 CASSISPWLRDQIGYTEAFF
TRBV20-1 CSAFRHGTVNTEAFF
TRBV5-5 CASSSRPTATTDTQYF